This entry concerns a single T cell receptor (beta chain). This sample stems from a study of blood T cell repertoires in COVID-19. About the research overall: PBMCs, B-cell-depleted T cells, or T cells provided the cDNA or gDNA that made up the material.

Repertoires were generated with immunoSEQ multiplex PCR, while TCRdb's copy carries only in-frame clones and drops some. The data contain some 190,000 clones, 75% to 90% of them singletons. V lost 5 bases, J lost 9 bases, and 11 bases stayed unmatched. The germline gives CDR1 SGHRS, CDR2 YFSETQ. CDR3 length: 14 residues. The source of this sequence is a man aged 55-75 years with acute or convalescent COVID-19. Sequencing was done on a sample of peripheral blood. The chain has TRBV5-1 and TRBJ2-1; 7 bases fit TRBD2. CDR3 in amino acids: CASRPGLPHGEQFF. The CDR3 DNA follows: TGCGCCAGCAGGCCGGGACTACCCCACGGTGAGCAGTTCTTC.